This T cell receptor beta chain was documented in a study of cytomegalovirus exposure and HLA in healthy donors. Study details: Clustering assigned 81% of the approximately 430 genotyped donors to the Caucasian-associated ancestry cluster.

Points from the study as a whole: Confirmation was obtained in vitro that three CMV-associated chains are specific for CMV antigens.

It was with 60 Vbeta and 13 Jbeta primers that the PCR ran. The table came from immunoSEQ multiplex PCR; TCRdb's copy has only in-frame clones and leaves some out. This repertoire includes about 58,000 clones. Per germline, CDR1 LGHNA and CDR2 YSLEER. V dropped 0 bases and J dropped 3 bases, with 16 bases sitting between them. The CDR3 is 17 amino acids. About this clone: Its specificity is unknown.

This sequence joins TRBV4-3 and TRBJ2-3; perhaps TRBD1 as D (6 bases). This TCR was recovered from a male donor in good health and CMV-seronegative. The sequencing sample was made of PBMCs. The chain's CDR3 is CASSQEVKGGKTDTQYF. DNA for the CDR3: TGCGCCAGCAGCCAAGAGGTCAAAGGGGGAAAGACAGATACGCAGTATTTT.